This T cell receptor (beta chain) derives from a study of cytomegalovirus exposure and HLA in healthy donors. Study-wide results and caveats: Cytomegalovirus association was assigned to 150 to 200 TCR beta chains. Most TCR sequences proved rare, with some public TCRs found in many donors.

Germline loops: CDR1 SGHTA, CDR2 FQGNSA. J lost 2 bases, V lost 5 bases, and 3 bases had no gene match. CDR3 length: 14 amino acids. Clones were read by immunoSEQ multiplex PCR, and TCRdb kept only the in-frame ones, dropping some. The sample gives 150,000 to 200,000 clones, approximately 87% of which show up once; approximately 1.5% is in the top ten. On this clone: Its antigen is unidentified.

The sequenced sample was PBMCs. The V call is TRBV7-2, the J call TRBJ2-7, with 10 bases that match TRBD2. The TCR was taken from a woman aged 25 to 45 in good health and CMV-seronegative. The CDR3 sequence is CASSIGLAAYEQYF. In DNA form, the CDR3 reads TGTGCCAGCAGCATCGGACTAGCGGCCTACGAGCAGTACTTC.